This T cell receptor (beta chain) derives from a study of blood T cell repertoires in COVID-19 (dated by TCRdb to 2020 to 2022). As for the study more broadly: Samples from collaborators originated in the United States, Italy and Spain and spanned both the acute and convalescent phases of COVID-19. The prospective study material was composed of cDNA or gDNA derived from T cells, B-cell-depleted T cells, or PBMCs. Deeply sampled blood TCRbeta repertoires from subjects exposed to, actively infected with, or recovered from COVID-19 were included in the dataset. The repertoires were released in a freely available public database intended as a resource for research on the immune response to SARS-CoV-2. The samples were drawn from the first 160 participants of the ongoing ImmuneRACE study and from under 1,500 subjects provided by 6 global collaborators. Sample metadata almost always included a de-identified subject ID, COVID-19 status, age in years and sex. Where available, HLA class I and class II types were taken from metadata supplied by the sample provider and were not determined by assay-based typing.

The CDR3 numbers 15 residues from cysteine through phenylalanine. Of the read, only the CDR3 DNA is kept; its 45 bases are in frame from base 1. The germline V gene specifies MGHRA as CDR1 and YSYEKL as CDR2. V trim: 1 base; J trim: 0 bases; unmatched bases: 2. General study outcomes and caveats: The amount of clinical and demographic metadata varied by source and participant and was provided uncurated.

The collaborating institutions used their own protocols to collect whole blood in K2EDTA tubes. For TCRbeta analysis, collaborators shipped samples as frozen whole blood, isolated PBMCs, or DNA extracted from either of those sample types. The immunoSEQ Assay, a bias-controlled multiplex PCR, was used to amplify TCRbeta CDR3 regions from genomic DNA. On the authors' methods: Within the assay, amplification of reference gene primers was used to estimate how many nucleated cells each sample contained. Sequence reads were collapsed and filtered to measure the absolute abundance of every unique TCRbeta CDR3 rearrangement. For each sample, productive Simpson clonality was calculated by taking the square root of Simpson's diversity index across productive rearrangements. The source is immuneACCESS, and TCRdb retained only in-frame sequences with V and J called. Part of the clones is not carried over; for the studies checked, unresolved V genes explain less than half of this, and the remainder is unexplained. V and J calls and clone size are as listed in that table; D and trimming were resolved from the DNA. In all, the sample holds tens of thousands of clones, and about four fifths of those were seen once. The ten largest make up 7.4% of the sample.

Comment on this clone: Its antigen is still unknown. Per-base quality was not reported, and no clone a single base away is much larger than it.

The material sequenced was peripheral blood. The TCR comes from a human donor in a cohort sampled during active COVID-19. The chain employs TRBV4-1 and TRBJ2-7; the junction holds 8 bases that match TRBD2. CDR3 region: CASSQGAGASYEQYF. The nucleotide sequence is TGCGCCAGCAGCCAAGGAGCGGGGGCCTCCTACGAGCAGTACTTC.